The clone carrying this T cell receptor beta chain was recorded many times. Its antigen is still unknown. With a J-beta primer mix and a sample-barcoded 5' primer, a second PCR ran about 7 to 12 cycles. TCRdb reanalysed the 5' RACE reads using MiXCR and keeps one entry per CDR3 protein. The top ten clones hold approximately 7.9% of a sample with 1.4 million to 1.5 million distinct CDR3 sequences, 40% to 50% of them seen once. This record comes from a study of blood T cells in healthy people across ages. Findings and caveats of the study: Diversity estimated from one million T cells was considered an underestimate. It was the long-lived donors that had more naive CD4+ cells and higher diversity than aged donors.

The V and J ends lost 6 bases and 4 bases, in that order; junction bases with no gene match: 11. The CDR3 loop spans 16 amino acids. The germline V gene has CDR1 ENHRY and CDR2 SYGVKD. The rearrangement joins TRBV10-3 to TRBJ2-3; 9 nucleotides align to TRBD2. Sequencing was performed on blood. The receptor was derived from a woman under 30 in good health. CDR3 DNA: TGTGCCATCAGGGCCGTAGCGGGAGTAGTGGCAGATACGCAGTATTTT. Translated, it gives CAIRAVAGVVADTQYF.